This T cell receptor (beta chain) stems from a study of response to subunit inactivated influenza vaccine. Study-wide results and caveats: Few new T cells, the authors suggested, are recruited by each seasonal influenza vaccination.

On this clonotype: Its antigen remains unknown.

V lost 6 bases and J 2 bases, leaving 18 bases between the germline ends. Germline V CDR1 and CDR2: DFQATT, SNEGSKA (reference sequence). The length of the CDR3 is 15 residues. One entry per CDR3 protein results from TCRdb running MiXCR on the RT-PCR reads. The sample has approximately 700,000 distinct CDR3 sequences, 15% to 19% seen once. This TCR derives from a man over 45 who received an inactivated influenza vaccine. The sequencing here drew on PBMCs from blood, taken roughly 13 days after vaccination. The chain carries TRBV20-1 and TRBJ2-3, with D perhaps TRBD1 (6 bases). This CDR3 is CSARDTERLTDTQYF. DNA of the CDR3: TGCAGTGCCAGGGACACCGAACGACTCACAGATACGCAGTATTTT.